The text below deals with one T cell receptor (beta chain). The sample comes from a study of T-cell reconstitution after alpha-beta-depleted transplantation in children. V gave up 5 bases and J gave up 4 bases; unmatched junction bases: 6. CDR1 is SGHVS and CDR2 is FQNEAQ in the germline V gene. The CDR3 has 17 amino acids. It was with unique molecular identifiers that the TCRbeta library was prepared. Each CDR3 protein is one row after TCRdb ran MiXCR on the PCR reads. The sample lists about a million distinct CDR3 sequences, around 30% occurring once. The sequencing used PBMCs, mostly from graft donor cells, collected 360 days after TCRalphabeta/CD19-depleted stem cell transplant. The sequence came from a boy in the first two years of life who had a stem cell transplant for SCID, so the T cells may come from the graft donor. The gene calls are TRBV7-8 and TRBJ2-2, with TRBD2 matching 14 bases. The CDR3 spells CASSPATSGGATGELFF. CDR3 sequence (DNA): TGTGCCAGCAGCCCCGCGACTAGCGGGGGGGCCACCGGGGAGCTGTTTTTT.